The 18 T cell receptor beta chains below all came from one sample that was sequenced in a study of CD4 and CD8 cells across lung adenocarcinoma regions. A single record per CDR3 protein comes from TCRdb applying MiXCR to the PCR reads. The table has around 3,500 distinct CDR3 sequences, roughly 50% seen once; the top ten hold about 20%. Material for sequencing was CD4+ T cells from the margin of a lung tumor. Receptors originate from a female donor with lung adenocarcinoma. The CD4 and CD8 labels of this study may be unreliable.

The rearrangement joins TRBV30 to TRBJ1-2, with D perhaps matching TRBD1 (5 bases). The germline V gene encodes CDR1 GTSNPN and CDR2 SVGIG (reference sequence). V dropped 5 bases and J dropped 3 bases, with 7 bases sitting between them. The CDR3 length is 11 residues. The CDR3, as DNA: TGTGCCTGGGACAGCCACTATGGCTACACCTTC. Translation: CAWDSHYGYTF.

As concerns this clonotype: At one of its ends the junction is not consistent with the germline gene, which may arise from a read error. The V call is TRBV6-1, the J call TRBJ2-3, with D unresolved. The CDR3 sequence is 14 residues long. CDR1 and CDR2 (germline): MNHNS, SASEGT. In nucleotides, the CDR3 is TGTGCCACGCGGCAAGGCCGTGGCCAAGATACCCAGTATTTT. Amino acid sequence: CATRQGRGQDTQYF.

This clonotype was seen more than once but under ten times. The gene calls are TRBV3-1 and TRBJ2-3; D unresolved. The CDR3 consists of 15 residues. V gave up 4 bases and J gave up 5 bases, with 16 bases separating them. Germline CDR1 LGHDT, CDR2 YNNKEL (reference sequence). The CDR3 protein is CASSRTPRGGDTQYF. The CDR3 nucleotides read TGTGCCAGCAGCCGAACTCCTAGAGGTGGAGATACGCAGTATTTT.

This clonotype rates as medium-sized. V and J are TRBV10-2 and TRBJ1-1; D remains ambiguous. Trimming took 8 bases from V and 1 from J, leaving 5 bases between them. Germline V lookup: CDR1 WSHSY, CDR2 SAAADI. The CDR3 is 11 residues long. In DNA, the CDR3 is TGCGCCAGCCGGAAGAACACTGAAGCTTTCTTT. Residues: CASRKNTEAFF.

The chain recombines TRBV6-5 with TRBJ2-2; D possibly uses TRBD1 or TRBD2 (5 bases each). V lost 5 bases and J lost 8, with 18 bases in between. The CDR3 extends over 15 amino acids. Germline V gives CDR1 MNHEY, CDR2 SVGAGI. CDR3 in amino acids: CASSHQTGAFGELFF. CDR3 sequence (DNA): TGTGCCAGCAGTCACCAGACCGGGGCGTTTGGGGAGCTGTTTTTT.

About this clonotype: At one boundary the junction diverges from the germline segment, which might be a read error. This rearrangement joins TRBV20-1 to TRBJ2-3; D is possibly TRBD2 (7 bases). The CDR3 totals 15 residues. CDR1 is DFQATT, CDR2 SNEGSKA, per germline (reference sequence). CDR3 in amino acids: CSVTRGRADKNTQYF. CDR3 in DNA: TGCAGCGTGACTAGGGGGAGGGCAGACAAAAATACGCAGTATTTC.

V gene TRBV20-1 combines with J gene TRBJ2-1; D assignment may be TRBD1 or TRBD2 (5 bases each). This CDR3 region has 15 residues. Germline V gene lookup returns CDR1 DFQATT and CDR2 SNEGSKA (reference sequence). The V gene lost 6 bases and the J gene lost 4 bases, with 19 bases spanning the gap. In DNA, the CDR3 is TGCAGTGCCACCTCCCCGGGGCTAGATTACAATGAGCAGTTCTTC. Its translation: CSATSPGLDYNEQFF.

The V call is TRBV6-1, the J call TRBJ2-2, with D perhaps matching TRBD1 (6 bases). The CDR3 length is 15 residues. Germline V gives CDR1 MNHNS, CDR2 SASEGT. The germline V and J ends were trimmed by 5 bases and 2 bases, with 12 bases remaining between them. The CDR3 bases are TGTGCCAGCAGTCCCAAGGACAGAAACACCGGGGAGCTGTTTTTT. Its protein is CASSPKDRNTGELFF.

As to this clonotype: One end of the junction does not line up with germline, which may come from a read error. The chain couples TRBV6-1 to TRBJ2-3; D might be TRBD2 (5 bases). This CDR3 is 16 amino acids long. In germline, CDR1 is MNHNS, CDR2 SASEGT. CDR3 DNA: TGTGCCAGCAGGGGGTTGGGAGACCTTAGCACAGATACCCAGTATTTC. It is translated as CASRGLGDLSTDTQYF.

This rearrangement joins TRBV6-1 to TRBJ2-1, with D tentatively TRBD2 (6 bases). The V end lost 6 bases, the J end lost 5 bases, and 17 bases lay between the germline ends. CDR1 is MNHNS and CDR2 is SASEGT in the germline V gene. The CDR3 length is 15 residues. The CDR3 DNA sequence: TGTGCCAGCAGAGGGTTGGGACTTAGGGACAATGAGCAGTTCTTC. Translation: CASRGLGLRDNEQFF.

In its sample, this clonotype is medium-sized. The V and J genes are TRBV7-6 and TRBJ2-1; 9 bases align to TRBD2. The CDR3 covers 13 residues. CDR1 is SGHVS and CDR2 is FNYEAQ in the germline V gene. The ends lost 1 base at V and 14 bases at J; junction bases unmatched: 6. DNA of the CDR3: TGTGCCAGCAGCTTAGGTAGCGGGAGTCATGAGTTCTTC. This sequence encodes CASSLGSGSHEFF. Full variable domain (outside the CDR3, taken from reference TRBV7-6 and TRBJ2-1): GAGVSQSPRYKVTKRGQDVALRCDPISGHVSLYWYRQALGQGPEFLTYFNYEAQQDKSGLPNDRFSAERPEGSISTLTIQRTEQRDSAMYRCASSLGSGSHEFFGPGTRLTVL.

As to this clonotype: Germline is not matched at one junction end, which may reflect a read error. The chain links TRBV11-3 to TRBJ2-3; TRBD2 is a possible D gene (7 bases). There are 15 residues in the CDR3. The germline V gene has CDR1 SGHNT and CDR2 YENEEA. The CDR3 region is CAGGSGGGGTETQYF. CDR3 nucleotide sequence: TGTGCCGGGGGGTCCGGGGGCGGGGGCACAGAGACCCAGTACTTT.

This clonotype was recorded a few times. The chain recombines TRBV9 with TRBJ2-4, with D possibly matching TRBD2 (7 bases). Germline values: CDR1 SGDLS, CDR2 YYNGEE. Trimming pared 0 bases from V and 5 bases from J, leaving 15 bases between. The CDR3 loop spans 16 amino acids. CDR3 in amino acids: CASSVGGGGQENIQYF. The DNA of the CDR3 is TGTGCCAGCAGCGTAGGGGGAGGGGGGCAGGAAAACATTCAGTACTTC.

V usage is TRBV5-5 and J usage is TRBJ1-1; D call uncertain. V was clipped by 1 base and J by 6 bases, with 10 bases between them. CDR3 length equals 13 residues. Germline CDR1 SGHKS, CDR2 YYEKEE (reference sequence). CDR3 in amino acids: CASSLNLGAEAFF. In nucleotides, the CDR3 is TGTGCCAGCAGCTTGAACCTGGGCGCTGAAGCTTTCTTT.

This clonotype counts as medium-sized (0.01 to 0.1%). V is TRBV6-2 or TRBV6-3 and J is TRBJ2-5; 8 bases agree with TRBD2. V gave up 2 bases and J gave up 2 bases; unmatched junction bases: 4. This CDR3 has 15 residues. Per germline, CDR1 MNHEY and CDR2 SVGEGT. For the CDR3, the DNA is TGTGCCAGCAGTTACGGGTTAGCGGGGCAAGAGACCCAGTACTTC. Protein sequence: CASSYGLAGQETQYF.

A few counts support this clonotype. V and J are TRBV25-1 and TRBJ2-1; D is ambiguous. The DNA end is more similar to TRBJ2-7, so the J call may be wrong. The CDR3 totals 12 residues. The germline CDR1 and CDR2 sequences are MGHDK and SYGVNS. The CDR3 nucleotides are TGTGCCAGCAGTGAATGGGGCTACGAGCAGTACTTC. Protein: CASSEWGYEQYF.

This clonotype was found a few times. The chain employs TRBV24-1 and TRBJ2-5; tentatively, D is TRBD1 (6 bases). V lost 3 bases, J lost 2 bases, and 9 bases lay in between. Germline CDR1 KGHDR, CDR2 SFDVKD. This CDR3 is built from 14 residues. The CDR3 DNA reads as TGTGCCACCAGTGATCCCGGACAGCAAGAGACCCAGTACTTC. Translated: CATSDPGQQETQYF.

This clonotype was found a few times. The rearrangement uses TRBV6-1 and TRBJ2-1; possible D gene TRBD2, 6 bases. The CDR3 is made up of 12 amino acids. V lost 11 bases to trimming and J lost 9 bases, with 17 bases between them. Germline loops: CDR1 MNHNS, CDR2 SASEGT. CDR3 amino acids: CAGGRGYGEQFF. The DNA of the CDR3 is TGTGCCGGGGGGAGAGGGTACGGTGAGCAGTTCTTC.